The 27 T cell receptor beta chains presented below share a single source sample, sequenced in a study of CDR3 diversity in severe acne. TCRdb re-analysed the PCR reads in MiXCR, keeping a single row per CDR3 protein. The table lists some 84,000 distinct CDR3 sequences, about half of them singletons. Material for sequencing was blood. These receptors were obtained from a male donor in good health, serving as a control.

In its sample, this clonotype ranks as medium-sized (0.01 to 0.1%). Here the CDR3 DNA reads TGCGCCAGCAGTCGGGGGGACTCAGATACGCAGTATTTT. Its protein is CASSRGDSDTQYF. This chain joins TRBV10-1 and TRBJ2-3, with 7 bases fitting TRBD2. CDR3 size: 13 residues. Losses at the gene ends were 5 bases for V and 4 bases for J; bases not matched to a gene: 3. The germline CDR1 and CDR2 sequences are WNHNN and SYGVQD (reference sequence).

With regard to this clonotype: A much bigger clone sits one base away, suggesting this may be a read error. The chain is built from TRBV5-1 and TRBJ2-3, with TRBD1 matching 10 bases. This CDR3 region has 16 residues. The V gene's germline CDR1 is SGHRS and CDR2 YFSETQ. CDR3 DNA: TGCGCCAGCAGCTGGACAGGGGGGGGTAACACAGGTACGCAGTATTTT. Its translation is CASSWTGGGNTGTQYF.

The rearrangement uses TRBV5-1 and TRBJ2-5; maybe TRBD1 (6 bases). V dropped 3 bases and J dropped 1 base, with 10 bases sitting between them. Per the germline V gene, CDR1 is SGHRS and CDR2 is YFSETQ. There are 14 residues in the CDR3. Written as DNA, the CDR3 is TGCGCCAGCAGCTCGGACAGTACCCAAGAGACCCAGTACTTC. It encodes CASSSDSTQETQYF.

The J gene is TRBJ2-7, the V gene TRBV7-9; 16 bases align to TRBD2. V gave up 4 bases and J gave up 6 bases; unmatched junction bases: 3. The CDR3 spans 15 residues. Germline CDR1 reads SEHNR; CDR2 reads FQNEAQ (reference sequence). CDR3 bases: TGTGCCAGCAGCTCGGGACTAGCGGGGGGGGGCGAGCAGTACTTC. Its translation is CASSSGLAGGGEQYF.

The gene calls are TRBV9 and TRBJ2-7; 8 positions match TRBD2. The CDR3 sequence is 19 residues long. CDR1 SGDLS and CDR2 YYNGEE come from the germline V gene. J lost 5 bases, V lost 6 bases, and 25 bases had no gene match. The CDR3 nucleotides read TGTGCCAGCATCCCCGGGGGGGAGCGGGATGGAAGTCCTCTGGACGAGCAGTACTTC. Its protein is CASIPGGERDGSPLDEQYF.

The chain uses TRBV24-1 and TRBJ1-2, with 8 bases aligning to TRBD1. Germline V CDR1 and CDR2: KGHDR, SFDVKD. V lost 4 bases to trimming and J lost 10 bases; unmatched junction nucleotides: 10. The CDR3 sequence is 14 residues long. CDR3: CATSETGTGDFYTF. The CDR3 bases are TGTGCCACCAGTGAAACCGGGACAGGCGATTTCTACACCTTC.

In regard to this clonotype: Relative to the germline gene, one junction end is altered; a read error may explain this. The chain is built from TRBV2 and TRBJ1-4; D uncertain. This CDR3 is 11 amino acids long. Germline CDR1 reads SNHLY; CDR2 reads FYNNEI. The CDR3 DNA reads TGTGCCAGCAACGGGCCCGAAAAACTGCTTTTT. This encodes CASNGPEKLLF.

J is TRBJ2-7 and V is TRBV6-5, with D hard to call. V was shortened by 6 bases and J by 2 bases, with 14 bases between the two germline ends. The CDR3 consists of 14 residues. Germline CDR1 reads MNHEY; CDR2 reads SVGAGI. DNA for the CDR3: TGTGCCAGCAGGGCAAGCAAGTGGGCCTACGAGCAGTACTTC. It translates to CASRASKWAYEQYF.

Comments on this clonotype: The CDR3 does not end in the conserved phenylalanine or tryptophan, so this is likely a read error. No DNA is shown, since the ends of the CDR3 on it are uncertain; the CDR3 is the one TCRdb lists. The chain combines TRBV6-5 with TRBJ1-6; the table calls TRBD1, which could not be checked here. Per the germline V gene, CDR1 is MNHEY and CDR2 is SVGAGI. Both ends counted, the CDR3 spans 8 residues. CDR3 residues: CARQTPHP.

The chain combines TRBV5-1 with TRBJ2-2, with a weak D call TRBD2 (6 bases). The CDR3 covers 16 residues. Germline V CDR1 and CDR2: SGHRS, YFSETQ. V was pared by 1 base and J by 4 bases, with 14 bases between. In DNA form, the CDR3 reads TGCGCCAGCAGCTTGCACCCTTCTAGCGCCACCGGGGAGCTGTTTTTT. This gives the protein CASSLHPSSATGELFF.

In this sample, this clonotype turned up many times. The chain links TRBV6-5 to TRBJ1-5; weak D call: TRBD1 (5 bases). The germline V gene encodes CDR1 MNHEY and CDR2 SVGAGI. The CDR3 is made up of 15 amino acids. V was clipped by 6 bases and J by 4 bases, with 16 bases between them. The CDR3 reads CASSPVGATNQPQHF. The CDR3 nucleotides are TGTGCCAGCAGCCCCGTAGGGGCTACTAATCAGCCCCAGCATTTT.

The chain is built from TRBV20-1 and TRBJ2-7, with D unclear. The V and J ends lost 1 base and 9 bases respectively, with 13 bases between them. Germline CDR1 and CDR2: DFQATT and SNEGSKA (reference sequence). The CDR3 totals 12 residues. CDR3 nucleotides: TGCAGTGCTAGAGGTAGGGAATCAGGGCAGTACTTC. Amino acid sequence: CSARGRESGQYF.

This clonotype has a count of ten or more. The V and J genes are TRBV15 and TRBJ1-5, with D uncertain. From germline, CDR1 is LNHNV and CDR2 YYDKDF (reference sequence). With 0 bases removed from V and 0 bases from J, the gap between germline ends came to 3 bases. This CDR3 has 14 amino acids. CDR3 protein: CATSRDLSNQPQHF. In DNA, the CDR3 is TGTGCCACCAGCAGAGATCTTAGCAATCAGCCCCAGCATTTT.

In this sample, this clonotype turned up many times. The gene calls are TRBV27 and TRBJ1-6, with D perhaps matching TRBD1 (6 bases). The germline gives CDR1 MNHEY, CDR2 SMNVEV (reference sequence). V lost 4 bases, J lost 7 bases, and 17 bases lay in between. This CDR3 spans 16 amino acids. CDR3 in amino acids: CASSYGLGGRNSPLHF. CDR3 DNA sequence: TGTGCCAGCAGTTACGGGTTAGGGGGGCGGAATTCACCCCTCCACTTT.

The sample holds many counts of this clonotype. The chain links TRBV15 to TRBJ1-2, with D tentatively TRBD1 (5 bases). CDR1 and CDR2 from the germline V gene are LNHNV and YYDKDF (reference sequence). This CDR3 comprises 15 residues. V was shortened by 0 bases and J by 7 bases, with 15 bases between the two germline ends. In nucleotides, the CDR3 is TGTGCCACCAGCAGAGAGGACACAGAAGGAGGTGGCTACACCTTC. It yields the protein CATSREDTEGGGYTF.

Only a few counts were recorded for this clonotype. The chain couples TRBV7-9 to TRBJ1-5; D unclear. Trimming took 2 bases from V and 5 from J, leaving 7 bases between them. Looked up from germline, CDR1 is SEHNR and CDR2 is FQNEAQ (reference sequence). The CDR3 has 13 residues. The CDR3 nucleotides are TGTGCCAGCAGCTTATACCCCGATCAGCCCCAGCATTTT. This encodes CASSLYPDQPQHF.

The sample holds many counts of this clonotype. The chain uses TRBV27 and TRBJ2-6, with D tentatively TRBD2 (6 bases). Germline loops: CDR1 MNHEY, CDR2 SMNVEV (reference sequence). This CDR3 is 16 amino acids long. V lost 7 bases and J lost 0, with 13 bases in between. In DNA form, the CDR3 reads TGTGCCAGCACCCCAGGAGGGAACTCTGGGGCCAACGTCCTGACTTTC. This codes for CASTPGGNSGANVLTF.

This clonotype was counted at least ten times. This chain uses TRBV6-5 with TRBJ2-5; 8 nucleotides line up with TRBD1. The germline gives CDR1 MNHEY, CDR2 SVGAGI. The trim removed 2 bases at V and 5 bases at J, leaving 7 bases unmatched. The CDR3 sequence is 15 residues long. The CDR3 region has the DNA TGTGCCAGCAGTTACCCCGCAGGGGGCACTGAGACCCAGTACTTC. Translated: CASSYPAGGTETQYF.

This clonotype has ten or more counts. This chain connects TRBV19 to TRBJ2-5; D is undetermined. Trimming stripped 1 base from V and 5 bases from J, with 11 bases between. The CDR3 consists of 14 residues. CDR1 LNHDA and CDR2 SQIVND come from the germline V gene (reference sequence). CDR3 residues: CASSIGPLRETQYF. DNA of the CDR3: TGTGCCAGTAGTATAGGCCCGCTCCGGGAGACCCAGTACTTC.

The chain recombines TRBV25-1 with TRBJ1-5; D unclear. The CDR3 sequence is 16 residues long. The V gene's germline CDR1 is MGHDK and CDR2 SYGVNS. V gave up 5 bases and J gave up 6 bases, with 20 bases separating them. The DNA for the CDR3 is TGTGCCAGCAGTCCCCCCCGGGCAAGATCTATTCAGCCCCAGCATTTT. This sequence encodes CASSPPRARSIQPQHF. Together with reference TRBV25-1 and TRBJ1-5, the CDR3 gives the full variable domain: EADIYQTPRYLVIGTGKKITLECSQTMGHDKMYWYQQDPGMELHLIHYSYGVNSTEKGDLSSESTVSRIRTEHFPLTLESARPSHTSQYLCASSPPRARSIQPQHFGDGTRLSIL.

This clonotype came up many times. V gene TRBV6-2 or TRBV6-3 combines with J gene TRBJ2-3; D gene ambiguous. There are 14 residues in the CDR3. The germline V gene has CDR1 MNHEY and CDR2 SVGEGT. V shed 5 bases and J shed 6 bases, with 15 bases lying between them. CDR3 amino acids: CASSPLVTGDTQYF. CDR3 bases: TGTGCCAGCAGTCCCCTGGTGACCGGGGATACGCAGTATTTT.

In its sample, this clonotype is medium-sized. The chain carries TRBV6-4 and TRBJ2-1; 8 bases are a match to TRBD1. In germline, CDR1 is MRHNA, CDR2 SNTAGT. V shed 3 bases, J shed 5 bases, and the junction held 3 bases outside the gene matches. This CDR3 is 14 amino acids long. CDR3 in DNA: TGTGCCAGCAGTGAACAGGGGGAACACAATGAGCAGTTCTTC. Protein product: CASSEQGEHNEQFF.

The V and J genes are TRBV20-1 and TRBJ2-7; 9 bases line up with TRBD2. Germline CDR1 DFQATT, CDR2 SNEGSKA (reference sequence). The CDR3 is 13 amino acids. V lost 3 bases, J lost 7 bases, and 7 bases stayed unmatched. The CDR3 DNA follows: TGCAGTGCTAGTAGCGGGGGCGGGTCGGAGCAGTACTTC. Translating it yields CSASSGGGSEQYF.

This clonotype was detected ten times or more. V gene TRBV7-6 combines with J gene TRBJ1-2; perhaps TRBD1 as D (5 bases). The length of the CDR3 is 15 residues. V lost 5 bases and J lost 8, with 21 bases in between. Germline values: CDR1 SGHVS, CDR2 FNYEAQ. CDR3 nucleotides: TGTGCCAGCAGCCCCACCGACGACAGCGCCGGCGGCTACACCTTC. Encoded protein: CASSPTDDSAGGYTF.

This clonotype was found many times. The chain has TRBV7-9 and TRBJ1-4; D is ambiguous. Trimming left V 6 bases short and J 0 bases short, with 26 bases between. Looked up from germline, CDR1 is SEHNR and CDR2 is FQNEAQ (reference sequence). The CDR3 runs to 20 residues. This CDR3 reads CASRRFKNPDQATTNEKLFF. CDR3 DNA sequence: TGTGCCAGCAGGCGATTCAAAAACCCGGACCAGGCGACAACTAATGAAAAACTGTTTTTT.

This clonotype was detected many times. The V and J genes are TRBV5-1 and TRBJ1-2; TRBD1 is a possible D gene (6 bases). The CDR3 is 20 residues long. Germline CDR1 reads SGHRS; CDR2 reads YFSETQ. V was shortened by 0 bases and J by 2 bases, with 26 bases between the two germline ends. In nucleotides, the CDR3 is TGCGCCAGCAGCTTGGCCCCGGATGCAGGGGATCTCGCTGGGAACTATGGCTACACCTTC. Protein: CASSLAPDAGDLAGNYGYTF.

The chain combines TRBV13 with TRBJ2-7; D is undetermined. V shed 5 bases and J shed 3 bases, with 14 bases lying between them. CDR3 length: 14 residues. From germline, CDR1 is PRHDT and CDR2 FYEKMQ (reference sequence). For the CDR3, the DNA is TGTGCCAGCAGCCAGATCCTGACCCGCTACGAGCAGTACTTC. Residues: CASSQILTRYEQYF.